This T cell receptor beta chain was recovered during a study of CD8 T cells in ankylosing spondylitis. In the case of this clonotype: A much larger clone lies one base from this, so it may be a read error.

MiXCR, applied by TCRdb to the 5' RACE reads, yields one record per CDR3 protein. Of tens of thousands of distinct CDR3 sequences in the sample, approximately 3% were seen once. The CDR3 has 13 residues. The germline gives CDR1 SGDLS, CDR2 YYNGEE. The rearrangement joins TRBV9 to TRBJ1-1, with a weak D call TRBD1 (5 bases). Sequencing input: blood, either unsorted or a sorted T cell fraction (not recorded which). The receptor's source is a male donor with ankylosing spondylitis or in good health (not recorded which). The CDR3 loop is CAGSDRGGTEAFF. The CDR3 nucleotides are TGTGCCGGCAGCGATCGGGGGGGCACTGAAGCTTTCTTT.